The 29 T cell receptor beta chains reported below all come from one sample, sequenced in a study of cytomegalovirus exposure and HLA in healthy donors. Both 60 Vbeta primers and 13 Jbeta primers went into the PCR. The assay was immunoSEQ multiplex PCR, and TCRdb's table has in-frame clones only and misses some. The sample has roughly 150,000 clones; about 70% are singletons. Sequenced input: PBMCs. These receptors all come from a man aged 35-49 years in good health and CMV-seronegative.

The chain uses TRBV7-3 and TRBJ2-6; unclear D gene. This CDR3 region has 15 residues. With 2 bases removed from V and 0 bases from J, the gap between germline ends came to 5 bases. Germline values: CDR1 SGHTA, CDR2 FQGTGA. CDR3 coding DNA: TGTGCCAGCAGCTTAGGCCACTCTGGGGCCAACGTCCTGACTTTC. Translating it yields CASSLGHSGANVLTF.

The chain uses TRBV19 and TRBJ2-7, with D perhaps TRBD2 (5 bases). The CDR3 length is 13 residues. Germline values: CDR1 LNHDA, CDR2 SQIVND (reference sequence). Trimming shortened V by 4 bases and J by 3 bases, and 10 bases separated the two germline ends. In nucleotides, the CDR3 is TGTGCCAGTAGTACCGGACTCTTCTACGAGCAGTACTTC. It encodes CASSTGLFYEQYF.

DNA for the CDR3: TGTGCCAGCAGCTTGGCGGGGGGGGGTGGCGAGCAGTACTTC. This encodes CASSLAGGGGEQYF. The rearrangement links TRBV5-6 to TRBJ2-7, with 8 bases lining up with TRBD2. This CDR3 spans 14 amino acids. V gave up 0 bases and J gave up 6 bases; unmatched junction bases: 5. The germline V gene encodes CDR1 SGHDT and CDR2 YYEEEE.

V gene TRBV27 combines with J gene TRBJ1-1, with no clear D. V was pared by 5 bases and J by 4 bases, with 20 bases between. This CDR3 has 16 amino acids. Per germline, CDR1 MNHEY and CDR2 SMNVEV (reference sequence). CDR3 DNA sequence: TGTGCCAGCAGTCCACAGCTCCAGACCCTCACCACTGAAGCTTTCTTT. Its translation is CASSPQLQTLTTEAFF.

This chain links TRBV30 with TRBJ1-2; D unclear. V lost 2 bases to trimming and J lost 4 bases, with 8 bases between them. The CDR3 has 12 amino acids. The V gene's germline CDR1 is GTSNPN and CDR2 SVGIG (reference sequence). The CDR3, as DNA: TGTGCCTGGAGTCGGGGTGGCTATGGCTACACCTTC. Translating gives CAWSRGGYGYTF.

CDR3 loop: CASSPYGVSYNEQFF. CDR3 sequence (DNA): TGTGCCAGCAGCCCCTACGGGGTCTCCTACAATGAGCAGTTCTTC. This chain links TRBV7-8 with TRBJ2-1; a weak D match, TRBD2 (5 bases). This CDR3 is built from 15 residues. Germline CDR1 and CDR2: SGHVS and FQNEAQ. V gave up 5 bases and J gave up 0 bases, with 11 bases separating them.

Only a few counts were recorded for this clone. The rearrangement joins TRBV5-1 to TRBJ2-7, with 14 bases matching TRBD2. The CDR3 consists of 19 residues. J gave up 4 bases and V 4 bases, and 16 bases lay outside the gene matches. Germline CDR1 is SGHRS and CDR2 is YFSETQ. The CDR3 spells CASSQRVPGLAGVGYEQYF. The CDR3 DNA sequence: TGCGCCAGCAGCCAAAGGGTACCGGGACTAGCGGGGGTAGGATACGAGCAGTACTTC.

The sample holds one count of this clone. The chain recombines TRBV25-1 with TRBJ1-1; D unclear. V dropped 7 bases and J dropped 1 base, with 16 bases sitting between them. This CDR3 contains 15 residues. Per the germline V gene, CDR1 is MGHDK and CDR2 is SYGVNS. DNA for the CDR3: TGTGCCAGCACCGACTCGAGGTTGGGGAACACTGAAGCTTTCTTT. Its protein is CASTDSRLGNTEAFF.

The V gene is TRBV4-3, the J gene TRBJ2-1; TRBD2 aligns across 7 bases. This CDR3 has 17 residues. Germline values: CDR1 LGHNA, CDR2 YSLEER. V lost 2 bases, J lost 3 bases, and 10 bases stayed unmatched. CDR3 DNA sequence: TGCGCCAGCAGCCAAAATCTTGCCGGGGGGTTCTACAATGAGCAGTTCTTC. Translating gives CASSQNLAGGFYNEQFF.

The J gene is TRBJ2-7, the V gene TRBV18, with 9 bases identical to TRBD1. This CDR3 contains 15 residues. Germline V gene sequence: CDR1 KGHSH, CDR2 LQKENI. The J segment lost 2 bases and the V segment lost 3 bases, leaving 5 bases of the junction unmatched. The CDR3 region has the DNA TGTGCCAGCTCACCCCGGACAGGGGTGACCTACGAGCAGTACTTC. This gives the protein CASSPRTGVTYEQYF.

The CDR3 DNA follows: TGTGCCAGCAGTTACTCGAGGGTACAGGGCCTCCACTTT. Amino acids: CASSYSRVQGLHF. V is TRBV6-5 and J is TRBJ1-6; possible D gene TRBD1, 6 bases. Germline V CDR1 and CDR2: MNHEY, SVGAGI. The CDR3 runs 13 residues. The ends were cut back, 0 bases at V and 15 bases at J, with 12 bases in the middle.

The genes are TRBV5-6 and TRBJ2-7, with 7 bases matching TRBD1. Looked up from germline, CDR1 is SGHDT and CDR2 is YYEEEE. CDR3 length: 14 residues. V lost 4 bases to trimming and J lost 6 bases; unmatched junction nucleotides: 10. The CDR3 spells CASSNLQGLSEQYF. The CDR3 region has the DNA TGTGCCAGCAGCAACCTACAGGGGTTGAGCGAGCAGTACTTC. The full variable domain, with the rest looked up from reference TRBV5-6 and TRBJ2-7, is DAGVTQSPTHLIKTRGQQVTLRCSPKSGHDTVSWYQQALGQGPQFIFQYYEEEERQRGNFPDRFSGHQFPNYSSELNVNALLLGDSALYLCASSNLQGLSEQYFGPGTRLTVT.

The chain carries TRBV7-9 and TRBJ2-7; 7 nucleotides align to TRBD2. This CDR3 is 12 amino acids long. The germline gives CDR1 SEHNR, CDR2 FQNEAQ (reference sequence). The trim removed 9 bases at V and 3 bases at J, leaving 5 bases unmatched. CDR3 sequence: CASGEGDYEQYF. CDR3 bases: TGTGCCAGTGGGGAGGGAGACTACGAGCAGTACTTC.

The J gene is TRBJ1-2, the V gene TRBV27; the D is unclear. The V gene's germline CDR1 is MNHEY and CDR2 SMNVEV (reference sequence). Trimming took 2 bases from V and 1 from J, leaving 8 bases between them. This CDR3 comprises 14 residues. The CDR3 nucleotides are TGTGCCAGCAGTTTAAACTCCGGTAACTATGGCTACACCTTC. Translated, it gives CASSLNSGNYGYTF.

The CDR3 spells CASSIPRDKISYEQYF. CDR3 sequence (DNA): TGTGCCAGCAGCATCCCTCGGGACAAGATATCCTACGAGCAGTACTTC. The chain combines TRBV7-2 with TRBJ2-7; weak D call: TRBD1 (6 bases). CDR3 length: 16 residues. Germline V CDR1 and CDR2: SGHTA, FQGNSA. Trimming took off 5 bases at V and 1 base at J, with 18 bases between the two ends. The variable domain in full, completed from reference TRBV7-2 and TRBJ2-7, reads GAGVSQSPSNKVTEKGKDVELRCDPISGHTALYWYRQSLGQGLEFLIYFQGNSAPDKSGLPSDRFSAERTGGSVSTLTIQRTQQEDSAVYLCASSIPRDKISYEQYFGPGTRLTVT.

The J gene is TRBJ2-1, the V gene TRBV4-3; no clear D. CDR1 and CDR2 from the germline V gene are LGHNA and YSLEER. The V end was cut by 1 base, the J end by 12 bases, with 13 bases between. This CDR3 has 13 residues. The CDR3 DNA follows: TGCGCCAGCAGCCAAGGGCGGTTTGGCGGGCAGTTCTTC. Its protein product is CASSQGRFGGQFF.

The CDR3 nucleotides are TGTGCCAGCAGCTTAGGTTGGGGGACTAGCGGGAGAGTCCCCTACGAGCAGTACTTC. This gives the protein CASSLGWGTSGRVPYEQYF. The V gene is TRBV11-2, the J gene TRBJ2-7; 14 positions agree with TRBD2. Trimming removed 1 base from V and 2 bases from J; junction bases left unmatched: 10. Per germline, CDR1 SGHAT and CDR2 FQNNGV. The CDR3 sequence is 19 residues long.

This chain joins TRBV30 and TRBJ1-4, with a tentative D call TRBD1 (6 bases). This CDR3 has 16 residues. Trimming stripped 1 base from V and 0 bases from J, with 12 bases between. CDR1 GTSNPN and CDR2 SVGIG come from the germline V gene (reference sequence). This chain's CDR3 is CAWSGSGQSTNEKLFF. CDR3 bases: TGTGCCTGGAGTGGGAGTGGACAGTCAACTAATGAAAAACTGTTTTTT.

The V call is TRBV30, the J call TRBJ1-5; 7 bases are shared with TRBD1. The junction had 7 bases not matched to a gene; V was cut back by 2 bases and J by 3 bases. The length of the CDR3 is 15 residues. Germline V CDR1 and CDR2: GTSNPN, SVGIG (reference sequence). The CDR3 is CAWSPGQATNQPQHF. DNA of the CDR3: TGTGCCTGGAGTCCAGGACAGGCGACCAATCAGCCCCAGCATTTT.

The chain links TRBV5-1 to TRBJ2-2; 7 nucleotides agree with TRBD2. The CDR3 covers 17 residues. Germline lookup yields CDR1 SGHRS and CDR2 YFSETQ. Trimming took 0 bases from V and 4 from J; bases not matched to a gene: 9. The DNA of the CDR3 is TGCGCCAGCAGCTTGGTCCCCTCTAGCGGTTCCACCGGGGAGCTGTTTTTT. It encodes CASSLVPSSGSTGELFF.

The gene calls are TRBV29-1 and TRBJ1-2; 12 bases are shared with TRBD1. CDR1 SQVTM and CDR2 ANQGSEA come from the germline V gene. This CDR3 is 13 amino acids long. V trimming: 3 bases; J trimming: 6 bases; junction bases outside the gene matches: 2. The CDR3 sequence: CSVEGQGADGYTF. As DNA, the CDR3 is TGCAGCGTTGAGGGACAGGGGGCTGATGGCTACACCTTC.

This clone was counted a single time. The chain couples TRBV7-2 to TRBJ2-7; TRBD2 is a possible D gene (6 bases). Germline CDR1 is SGHTA and CDR2 is FQGNSA. V shed 1 base and J shed 1 base, with 11 bases lying between them. The CDR3 length is 15 residues. The CDR3 loop is CASSLGGGLSYEQYF. As DNA, the CDR3 is TGTGCCAGCAGCTTAGGGGGAGGATTGTCCTACGAGCAGTACTTC.

This chain connects TRBV28 to TRBJ1-4; TRBD1 is a possible D gene (5 bases). Looked up from germline, CDR1 is MDHEN and CDR2 is SYDVKM. The V end lost 6 bases, the J end lost 7 bases, and 15 bases lay between the germline ends. This CDR3 has 14 amino acids. Here the CDR3 reads CASRGTGTFEKLFF. DNA of the CDR3: TGTGCCAGCAGAGGGACGGGGACTTTTGAAAAACTGTTTTTT.

The genes are TRBV2 and TRBJ2-2, with TRBD2 matching over 7 bases. Trimming took 6 bases from V and 6 from J; bases not matched to a gene: 4. In germline, CDR1 is SNHLY, CDR2 FYNNEI. The CDR3 length is 13 residues. The DNA for the CDR3 is TGTGCCAGCAGGGGGGGGTGGGCCGGGGAGCTGTTTTTT. Translated: CASRGGWAGELFF.

V usage is TRBV13 and J usage is TRBJ2-3; D perhaps matches TRBD2 (5 bases). This CDR3 has 15 amino acids. V shed 5 bases and J shed 2 bases, with 14 bases lying between them. Germline V gene sequence: CDR1 PRHDT, CDR2 FYEKMQ (reference sequence). CDR3 protein: CASSLELEATDTQYF. CDR3 DNA sequence: TGTGCCAGCAGCCTGGAACTGGAGGCCACAGATACGCAGTATTTT.

In this sample, this clone turned up once. The gene calls are TRBV4-1 and TRBJ2-7; D possibly corresponds to TRBD1 (5 bases). Germline assignment: CDR1 MGHRA and CDR2 YSYEKL. Trimming pared 0 bases from V and 7 bases from J, leaving 7 bases between. CDR3 length: 12 amino acids. CDR3: CASSQDRVEQYF. CDR3 sequence (DNA): TGCGCCAGCAGCCAAGACAGGGTGGAGCAGTACTTC.

V usage is TRBV7-8 and J usage is TRBJ2-3, with TRBD2 as a possible D gene (5 bases). CDR1 SGHVS and CDR2 FQNEAQ come from the germline V gene. Trimming took off 4 bases at V and 6 bases at J, with 11 bases between the two ends. The CDR3 covers 13 residues. This chain's CDR3 is CASSYGSTDTQYF. The CDR3 DNA follows: TGTGCCAGCAGCTATGGGAGTACGGATACGCAGTATTTT.

V usage is TRBV28 and J usage is TRBJ2-1, with 7 nucleotides matching TRBD2. The CDR3 runs to 14 residues. V gave up 1 base and J gave up 9 bases; unmatched junction bases: 6. Germline V gives CDR1 MDHEN, CDR2 SYDVKM. The CDR3 DNA is TGTGCCAGCAGTTTATCTCGGGGGGTACGTGAGCAGTTCTTC. It yields the protein CASSLSRGVREQFF.

The V call is TRBV7-2, the J call TRBJ1-2, with a possible D match to TRBD1 (6 bases). Trimming pared 0 bases from V and 6 bases from J, leaving 17 bases between. The germline V gene has CDR1 SGHTA and CDR2 FQGNSA. This CDR3 is built from 16 residues. CDR3 region: CASSLAWAGERDGYTF. CDR3 DNA: TGTGCCAGCAGCTTAGCGTGGGCAGGGGAGAGGGATGGCTACACCTTC. Looking up the rest from reference TRBV7-2 and TRBJ1-2 gives the full variable domain: GAGVSQSPSNKVTEKGKDVELRCDPISGHTALYWYRQSLGQGLEFLIYFQGNSAPDKSGLPSDRFSAERTGGSVSTLTIQRTQQEDSAVYLCASSLAWAGERDGYTFGSGTRLTVV.